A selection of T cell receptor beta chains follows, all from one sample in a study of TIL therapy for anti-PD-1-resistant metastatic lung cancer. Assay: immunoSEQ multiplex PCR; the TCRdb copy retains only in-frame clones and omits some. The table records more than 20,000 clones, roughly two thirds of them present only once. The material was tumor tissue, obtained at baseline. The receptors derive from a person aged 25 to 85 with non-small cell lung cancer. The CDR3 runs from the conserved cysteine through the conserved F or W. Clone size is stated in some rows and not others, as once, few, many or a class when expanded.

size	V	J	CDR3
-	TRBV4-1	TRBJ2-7	CASSHIRPKRDSVGYEQYF
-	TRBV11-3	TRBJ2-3	CASSLTRDTGPDTQYF
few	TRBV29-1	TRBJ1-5	CSVAGTGGQPQHF
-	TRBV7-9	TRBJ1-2	CASSLTRSSYTF
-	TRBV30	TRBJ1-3	CAWSVDWTSGNTIYF
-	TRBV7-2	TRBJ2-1	CASSWSSGSYNEQFF
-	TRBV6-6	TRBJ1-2	CASKPGSNYGYTF
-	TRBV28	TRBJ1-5	CASSSGNRGQPQHF
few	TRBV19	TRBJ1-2	CASSTTGRNYGYTF
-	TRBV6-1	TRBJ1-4	CASSAGLLGEKLFF
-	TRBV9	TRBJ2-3	CASSVVGTSFTQYF
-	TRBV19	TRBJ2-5	CASSTGTQETQYF
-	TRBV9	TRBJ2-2	CASSSPSGGANTGELFF
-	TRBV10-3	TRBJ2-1	CAISSTRWRNEQFF
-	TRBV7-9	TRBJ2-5	CASSSGQGEETQYF
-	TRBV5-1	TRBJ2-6	CASTRATDSGANVLTF
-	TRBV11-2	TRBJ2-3	CASSFTSLTFTDTQYF
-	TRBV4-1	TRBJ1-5	CASSHPGTRIWGNQPQHF
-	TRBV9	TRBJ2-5	CASSPGLAGGQETQYF
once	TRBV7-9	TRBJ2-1	CASSLVSGTLNEQFF
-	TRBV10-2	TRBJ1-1	CASSETVTTEAFF
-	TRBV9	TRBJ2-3	CASSVAFTVRDTQYF
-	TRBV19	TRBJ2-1	CASSFRTGGVGQFF
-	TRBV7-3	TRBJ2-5	CASSLSLGETQYF
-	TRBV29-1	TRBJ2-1	CSVEESGGPDEQFF